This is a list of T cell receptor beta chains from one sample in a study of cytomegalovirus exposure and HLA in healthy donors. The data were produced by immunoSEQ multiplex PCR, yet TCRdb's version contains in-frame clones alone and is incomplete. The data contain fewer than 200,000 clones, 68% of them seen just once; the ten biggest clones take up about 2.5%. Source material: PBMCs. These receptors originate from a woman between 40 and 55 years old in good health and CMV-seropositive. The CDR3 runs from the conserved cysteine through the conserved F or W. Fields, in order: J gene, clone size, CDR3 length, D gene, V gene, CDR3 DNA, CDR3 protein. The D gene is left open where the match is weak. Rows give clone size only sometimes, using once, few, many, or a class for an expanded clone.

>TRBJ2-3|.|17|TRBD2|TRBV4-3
TGCGCCAGCAGCCAAGATCCGCGGGGGGCGCCTAGAGATACGCAGTATTTT
CASSQDPRGAPRDTQYF
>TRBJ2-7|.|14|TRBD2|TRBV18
TGTGCCAGCTCACCGGGGGGGAGCTCCTACGAGCAGTACTTC
CASSPGGSSYEQYF
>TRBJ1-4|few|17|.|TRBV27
TGTGCCAGCAGTTCGGGCTCAGGGTGGGTGGAAAATGAAAAACTGTTTTTT
CASSSGSGWVENEKLFF
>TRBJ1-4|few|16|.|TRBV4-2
TGTGCCAGCAGCCGGAATGATCAGGGGACTAATGAAAAACTGTTTTTT
CASSRNDQGTNEKLFF
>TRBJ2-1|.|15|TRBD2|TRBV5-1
TGCGCCAGCAGCTCCTTAGCGGGAGGGCCGAATGAGCAGTTCTTC
CASSSLAGGPNEQFF
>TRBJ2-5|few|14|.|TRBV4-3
TGCGCCAGCAGCCAGCTAGCAAACGGGGAGACCCAGTACTTC
CASSQLANGETQYF
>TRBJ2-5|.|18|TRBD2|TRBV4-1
TGCGCCAGCAGCCAGCAACTAGGCGGGAGTAACGTCAGAGAGACCCAGTACTTC
CASSQQLGGSNVRETQYF
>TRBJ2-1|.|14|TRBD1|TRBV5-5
TGTGCCAGCAGCCGGGACAGGGCCCCCCCTGAGCAGTTCTTC
CASSRDRAPPEQFF
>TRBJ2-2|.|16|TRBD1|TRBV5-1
TGCGCCAGCAGCTTGGGTGACAGGGTAAACACCGGGGAGCTGTTTTTT
CASSLGDRVNTGELFF
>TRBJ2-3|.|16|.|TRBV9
TGTGCCAGCAGCGTAGAACAGGGAAGAGGCACAGATACGCAGTATTTT
CASSVEQGRGTDTQYF
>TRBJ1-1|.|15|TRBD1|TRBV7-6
TGTGCCAGCAGCTTAGCGACAGGGGCGGGAACTGAAGCTTTCTTT
CASSLATGAGTEAFF
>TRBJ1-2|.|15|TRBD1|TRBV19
TGTGCCAGCACCGTCCGGGACAGGGTAACCTATGGCTACACCTTC
CASTVRDRVTYGYTF
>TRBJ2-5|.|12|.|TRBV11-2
TGTGCCAGCAGCTTGGCGGAGGAGACCCAGTACTTC
CASSLAEETQYF
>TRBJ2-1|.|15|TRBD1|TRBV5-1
TGCGCCAGCAGCCGACAGGGGGCCTCCTACAATGAGCAGTTCTTC
CASSRQGASYNEQFF
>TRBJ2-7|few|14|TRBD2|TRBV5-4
TGTGCCAGCCTCGGCCTAGCGGGGAACTACGAGCAGTACTTC
CASLGLAGNYEQYF
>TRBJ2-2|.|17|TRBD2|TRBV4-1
TGCGCCAGCAGCCTACATAGCGGGGGGGCTGACACCGGGGAGCTGTTTTTT
CASSLHSGGADTGELFF